A single sample is the source of the 17 T cell receptor beta chains below, sequenced in a study of control samples from healthy donors and cancer patients. Clones were read by immunoSEQ multiplex PCR, and TCRdb kept only the in-frame ones, dropping some. Among under 70,000 clones listed, approximately 85% were seen once. Sequenced input: blood. The receptors originated from a man aged 50-60 years in good health.

Remarks on this clone: Distinct nucleotide sequences in the sample also encode this CDR3. The chain is built from TRBV2 and TRBJ1-2; TRBD1 matches at 7 bases. This CDR3 is built from 12 residues. The ends lost 5 bases at V and 4 bases at J; junction bases unmatched: 1. The germline V gene encodes CDR1 SNHLY and CDR2 FYNNEI. This CDR3 is CASSQGVYGYTF. CDR3 DNA sequence: TGTGCCAGCAGTCAGGGGGTCTATGGCTACACCTTC.

This sequence joins TRBV12-3 or TRBV12-4 and TRBJ1-3; 9 bases align to TRBD1. This CDR3 has 12 residues. V was pared by 5 bases and J by 10 bases, with 3 bases of the junction left unmatched. CDR3: CASSEQGATIYF. Here the CDR3 DNA reads TGTGCCAGCAGTGAACAGGGGGCAACCATATATTTT.

This chain joins TRBV4-3 and TRBJ2-3; 9 bases are a match to TRBD2. The length of the CDR3 is 16 residues. Per germline, CDR1 LGHNA and CDR2 YSLEER. The junction had 3 bases not matched to a gene; V was cut back by 1 base and J by 1 base. The CDR3 DNA sequence: TGCGCCAGCAGCCAAGGGTTAGCGGGAGGCACAGATACGCAGTATTTT. It encodes CASSQGLAGGTDTQYF.

This clone appeared a single time. The V call is TRBV27, the J call TRBJ2-1, with D perhaps TRBD2 (6 bases). V lost 3 bases to trimming and J lost 1 base, with 10 bases between them. Germline V gene lookup returns CDR1 MNHEY and CDR2 SMNVEV (reference sequence). This CDR3 region has 15 residues. CDR3 DNA: TGTGCCAGCAGTTTGCAAGCGGGTTCCTACAATGAGCAGTTCTTC. Residues: CASSLQAGSYNEQFF.

J is TRBJ1-5 and V is TRBV11-2; D is perhaps TRBD1 (5 bases). CDR1 is SGHAT and CDR2 is FQNNGV in the germline V gene. V was pared by 3 bases and J by 1 base, with 7 bases between. The CDR3 is 14 amino acids. CDR3 sequence: CASSFKGSNQPQHF. The CDR3, as DNA: TGTGCCAGCAGCTTCAAGGGGAGCAATCAGCCCCAGCATTTT.

The CDR3 nucleotides read TGTGCCAGCAGCCCGGGACAGGGGGCAAACACCGGGGAGCTGTTTTTT. Its protein product is CASSPGQGANTGELFF. The chain carries TRBV7-6 and TRBJ2-2, with 12 positions matching TRBD1. Germline lookup yields CDR1 SGHVS and CDR2 FNYEAQ. The CDR3 has 16 amino acids. Germline trimming cut 5 bases from V and 2 bases from J; bases unmatched to any gene: 3.

The V and J genes are TRBV5-1 and TRBJ2-7, with 8 bases fitting TRBD2. Trimming removed 1 base from V and 3 bases from J; junction bases left unmatched: 3. In germline, CDR1 is SGHRS, CDR2 YFSETQ. The CDR3 is 14 amino acids. This CDR3 is CASSLLGLDYEQYF. CDR3 sequence (DNA): TGCGCCAGCAGCTTGTTGGGACTAGACTACGAGCAGTACTTC.

This chain joins TRBV5-6 and TRBJ2-3; 7 positions match TRBD1. Unmatched junction bases numbered 16, after V lost 4 bases and J lost 8 bases. The CDR3 runs 16 residues. Germline loops: CDR1 SGHDT, CDR2 YYEEEE. DNA of the CDR3: TGTGCCAGCAGCCGGCAGGGACAGAGGGTAGATGGTACGCAGTATTTT. The encoded protein is CASSRQGQRVDGTQYF. Filled out from reference TRBV5-6 and TRBJ2-3, the complete variable domain reads DAGVTQSPTHLIKTRGQQVTLRCSPKSGHDTVSWYQQALGQGPQFIFQYYEEEERQRGNFPDRFSGHQFPNYSSELNVNALLLGDSALYLCASSRQGQRVDGTQYFGPGTRLTVL.

The rearrangement uses TRBV24-1 and TRBJ2-3; D might be TRBD1 (5 bases). The CDR3 has 17 amino acids. The germline CDR1 and CDR2 sequences are KGHDR and SFDVKD. Deletions cut 1 base from V and 3 bases from J, with 16 bases between. This chain's CDR3 is CATSDFRQGLSTDTQYF. The DNA for the CDR3 is TGTGCCACCAGTGATTTTCGGCAGGGTTTAAGTACAGATACGCAGTATTTT.

The chain employs TRBV7-2 and TRBJ2-1, with 7 bases fitting TRBD2. CDR1 is SGHTA and CDR2 is FQGNSA in the germline V gene. The V segment lost 4 bases and the J segment 2 bases; nucleotides outside the gene matches: 2. The length of the CDR3 is 14 residues. The CDR3 bases are TGTGCCAGCAGCTCAAGCGGGACCTACAATGAGCAGTTCTTC. Protein: CASSSSGTYNEQFF.

The J gene is TRBJ1-1, the V gene TRBV4-1, with D maybe TRBD1 (5 bases). The germline V and J ends were trimmed by 4 bases and 1 base, with 19 bases remaining between them. Germline V lookup: CDR1 MGHRA, CDR2 YSYEKL. The length of the CDR3 is 17 residues. In nucleotides, the CDR3 is TGCGCCAGCAGCCGAACCGACAGTCACCCCAAGAACACTGAAGCTTTCTTT. It yields the protein CASSRTDSHPKNTEAFF.

This clone has more than one count but fewer than ten. The chain combines TRBV5-1 with TRBJ2-7, with D uncertain. Trimming left V 7 bases short and J 1 base short, with 12 bases between. This CDR3 region has 13 residues. Germline V gene sequence: CDR1 SGHRS, CDR2 YFSETQ. In DNA, the CDR3 is TGCGCCAGCTCATCATCGGCTTCCTACGAGCAGTACTTC. Translated: CASSSSASYEQYF.

The chain employs TRBV4-2 and TRBJ1-1, with TRBD1 matching over 7 bases. The germline V gene encodes CDR1 LGHNA and CDR2 YNFKEQ. Unmatched junction bases numbered 8, after V lost 1 base and J lost 3 bases. CDR3 length: 16 amino acids. DNA of the CDR3: TGTGCCAGCAGCCAAGGTGAGACAGGGTGGCACACTGAAGCTTTCTTT. It translates to CASSQGETGWHTEAFF.

The chain links TRBV6-4 to TRBJ1-6, with 9 bases that match TRBD1. With V trimmed by 0 bases and J by 6 bases, 0 bases remained unmatched. The CDR3 spans 15 residues. CDR1 is MRHNA, CDR2 SNTAGT, per germline. As DNA, the CDR3 is TGTGCCAGCAGTGACTCGACAGGGGGTAATTCACCCCTCCACTTT. Protein product: CASSDSTGGNSPLHF.

The rearrangement links TRBV29-1 to TRBJ1-3, with unresolved D. V was pared by 6 bases and J by 0 bases, with 6 bases between. The CDR3 covers 12 residues. Germline lookup yields CDR1 SQVTM and CDR2 ANQGSEA. The DNA for the CDR3 is TGCAGCGTGCACAGCTCTGGAAACACCATATATTTT. It encodes CSVHSSGNTIYF.

This clone appeared a single time. V gene TRBV27 combines with J gene TRBJ2-1; 13 nucleotides line up with TRBD2. The V segment lost 5 bases and the J segment 9 bases; nucleotides outside the gene matches: 7. The CDR3 has 15 amino acids. Germline V lookup: CDR1 MNHEY, CDR2 SMNVEV (reference sequence). DNA for the CDR3: TGTGCCAGCAGTCCCGGACTAGCGGGAGTGGTTGAGCAGTTCTTC. Translation gives CASSPGLAGVVEQFF.

The V call is TRBV28, the J call TRBJ2-1, with D possibly TRBD2 on 5 matching bases. CDR3 length: 14 amino acids. V was trimmed by 5 bases and J by 4 bases, leaving 12 bases between them. Germline CDR1 and CDR2: MDHEN and SYDVKM. In DNA form, the CDR3 reads TGTGCCAGCAGTCCTCGGACTTTTTACAATGAGCAGTTCTTC. Translating gives CASSPRTFYNEQFF.